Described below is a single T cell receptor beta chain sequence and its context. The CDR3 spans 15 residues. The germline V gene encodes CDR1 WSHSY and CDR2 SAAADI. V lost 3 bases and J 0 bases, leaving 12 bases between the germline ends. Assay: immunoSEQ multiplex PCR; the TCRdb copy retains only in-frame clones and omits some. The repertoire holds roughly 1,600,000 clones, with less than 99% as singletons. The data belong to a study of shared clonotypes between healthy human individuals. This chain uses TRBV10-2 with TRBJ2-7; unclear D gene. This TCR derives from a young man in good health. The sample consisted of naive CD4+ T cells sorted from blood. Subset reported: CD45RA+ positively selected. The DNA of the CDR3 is TGCGCCAGCAGTGATGGTAGGGCTACCTCCTACGAGCAGTACTTC. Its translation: CASSDGRATSYEQYF.